One T cell receptor (beta chain) is described in this entry. Its antigen is as yet unknown. The protocol was immunoSEQ multiplex PCR, while the TCRdb copy is restricted to in-frame clones and leaves out a portion. Of fewer than 100,000 clones detected, nearly 90% appear once; the ten largest clones hold about 8.4%. This entry is derived from a study of T cell responses to AZD1222 COVID-19 vaccine. Study-level points and caveats: There were mostly white British donors and more females than males, and clonal diversity was possibly underestimated. A reported finding is that nearly half of spike-specific TCRs target unmutated variant regions.

The clonotype was recovered from an adult in good health. The source material was peripheral blood, sampled on day 0 of AZD1222 vaccination.

CDR3 DNA sequence: TGCGCCAGCAGCCAAGAGCGTTACGGGGGCAGCGACCAGTACTTC. Translation gives CASSQERYGGSDQYF. The rearrangement uses TRBV4-3 and TRBJ2-7; either TRBD1 or TRBD2 may fit D (6 bases each). Trimming took off 0 bases at V and 10 bases at J, with 19 bases between the two ends. The germline V gene has CDR1 LGHNA and CDR2 YSLEER. This CDR3 region has 15 residues.